The rows below give T cell receptor beta chains drawn from one sample of a study of OX40 agonist ivuxolimab in advanced cancers. Clones were read by immunoSEQ multiplex PCR, and TCRdb kept only the in-frame ones, dropping some. This table holds 13,000 or so clones, approximately 80% found once. The source material was CD4+ or CD8+ T cells sorted from blood, sampled in a trial of the OX40 agonist ivuxolimab. These TCRs come from an adult with an advanced solid tumor such as melanoma, head and neck, liver or kidney cancer. Both conserved end residues are part of each CDR3. D genes are given only for firm matches. Not all rows give a size; the values are once, few, many and, for expanded clones, a class.

- TRBJ2-1 TRBV6-1 TRBD1 CASSEALIGTYAGGEQFF TGTGCCAGCAGTGAAGCCTTGATCGGGACCTACGCAGGGGGTGAGCAGTTCTTC
- TRBJ2-7 TRBV2 TRBD2 CATKLSGTTYEQYF TGTGCCACCAAACTCAGCGGGACGACCTACGAGCAGTACTTC
- TRBJ1-1 TRBV2 - CASSPAWGITEAFF TGTGCCAGCAGTCCGGCTTGGGGAATCACTGAAGCTTTCTTT
- TRBJ2-1 TRBV5-1 - CASSFQRNEQFF TGCGCCAGCAGCTTTCAGCGCAATGAGCAGTTCTTC
- TRBJ2-3 TRBV27 - CASSLIGGDTDTQYF TGTGCCAGCAGTTTAATCGGGGGAGACACAGATACGCAGTATTTT
- TRBJ2-2 TRBV6-1 - CASSVLHTNTGELFF TGTGCCAGCAGTGTTCTGCATACGAACACCGGGGAGCTGTTTTTT
- TRBJ1-1 TRBV7-9 - CASSLSMNTEAFF TGTGCCAGCAGCCTTTCCATGAACACTGAAGCTTTCTTT
few TRBJ2-2 TRBV30 TRBD2 CAWSHGLAGSTGELFF TGTGCCTGGAGTCATGGACTAGCGGGGAGCACCGGGGAGCTGTTTTTT
once TRBJ1-6 TRBV15 - CATSRVNLNGLGSPLHF TGTGCCACCAGCAGGGTCAATCTGAACGGCCTTGGGTCACCCCTCCACTTT
once TRBJ1-4 TRBV19 TRBD1 CASSISSTGAGRRKLFF TGTGCCAGTAGTATCTCCAGCACAGGGGCGGGTAGAAGAAAACTGTTTTTT
- TRBJ2-1 TRBV7-9 - CASSLDGGIEQFF TGTGCCAGCAGCTTAGACGGTGGGATTGAGCAGTTCTTC
- TRBJ1-1 TRBV19 - CASSERNTEAFF TGTGCCAGTAGCGAACGGAACACTGAAGCTTTCTTT
- TRBJ2-7 TRBV11-2 - CASSLVYGESYEQYF TGTGCCAGCAGCTTAGTTTACGGGGAGTCCTACGAGCAGTACTTC
- TRBJ2-7 TRBV7-2 TRBD2 CASRRAGGYEQYF TGTGCCAGCAGGAGAGCGGGGGGCTACGAGCAGTACTTC
once TRBJ2-1 TRBV6-5 - CASSYSRGEYNEQFF TGTGCCAGCAGTTACTCCAGGGGAGAATACAATGAGCAGTTCTTC
- TRBJ2-1 TRBV7-3 TRBD1 CASSVVQGARFDEQFF TGTGCCAGCAGCGTAGTTCAGGGGGCACGGTTTGATGAGCAGTTCTTC
- TRBJ2-7 TRBV7-9 - CASSLRNRENEQYF TGTGCCAGCAGCTTAAGGAACAGGGAAAACGAGCAGTACTTC
few TRBJ2-7 TRBV5-1 TRBD2 CASSSPGSGIYEQYF TGCGCCAGCAGCTCCCCGGGGAGCGGGATCTACGAGCAGTACTTC
- TRBJ1-5 TRBV19 TRBD1 CASSRTGGNQPQHF TGTGCCAGTAGTCGGACAGGGGGTAATCAGCCCCAGCATTTT
- TRBJ2-5 TRBV5-5 TRBD2 CASSLAVAGGQETQYF TGTGCCAGCAGCTTGGCTGTTGCGGGAGGCCAAGAGACCCAGTACTTC
- TRBJ2-1 TRBV14 TRBD2 CASSPAGLAQFF TGTGCCAGCAGCCCCGCCGGACTAGCGCAGTTCTTC
few TRBJ1-1 TRBV4-1 - CASSHSPGGTEAFF TGCGCCAGCAGCCACTCCCCAGGTGGCACTGAAGCTTTCTTT
- TRBJ2-5 TRBV28 - CAAGAGQETQYF TGTGCCGCCGGGGCGGGACAAGAGACCCAGTACTTC
- TRBJ1-1 TRBV9 TRBD1 CASARGQQVEAFF TGTGCCAGCGCCAGGGGACAGCAAGTCGAAGCTTTCTTT
medium-sized TRBJ2-7 TRBV7-9 TRBD1 CASSFTGGTYEQYF TGTGCCAGCAGCTTCACAGGGGGGACCTACGAGCAGTACTTC
once TRBJ1-2 TRBV19 TRBD1 CASSPTGGLSTF TGTGCCAGTAGTCCGACAGGGGGGCTCTCCACCTTC